These T cell receptor beta chains were read from a single sample in a study of cytomegalovirus exposure and HLA in healthy donors. Assay: immunoSEQ multiplex PCR; the TCRdb copy retains only in-frame clones and omits some. The table shows about 130,000 clones, with 70% to 85% occurring only once. The sequencing input was PBMCs. These receptor sequences come from a young man in good health and CMV-seropositive. Each CDR3 is given with its conserved first and last residue. The order of the fields is V gene, clone size, D gene, J gene, CDR3 protein, CDR3 DNA. D genes are given only for firm matches. Size is omitted from some rows. Given values are once, few, many or a class for expanded clones.

v_call: TRBV11-3
clone_size: once
d_call: TRBD2
j_call: TRBJ2-1
cdr3_aa: CASSLSGGAGYEQFF
cdr3_nt: TGTGCCAGCAGCTTAAGCGGGGGGGCCGGATATGAGCAGTTCTTC

v_call: TRBV14
clone_size: -
d_call: TRBD1
j_call: TRBJ2-4
cdr3_aa: CASSQEGGGWKAKNIQYF
cdr3_nt: TGTGCCAGCAGCCAAGAAGGGGGCGGGTGGAAAGCCAAAAACATTCAGTACTTC

v_call: TRBV2
clone_size: -
d_call: -
j_call: TRBJ2-7
cdr3_aa: CASSVQGIGEQYF
cdr3_nt: TGTGCCAGCAGTGTGCAGGGTATCGGCGAGCAGTACTTC

v_call: TRBV9
clone_size: once
d_call: -
j_call: TRBJ1-2
cdr3_aa: CASSVTGNYGYTF
cdr3_nt: TGTGCCAGCAGCGTCACGGGGAACTATGGCTACACCTTC

v_call: TRBV5-1
clone_size: -
d_call: -
j_call: TRBJ1-1
cdr3_aa: CASSLQGNTEAFF
cdr3_nt: TGCGCCAGCAGCTTACAGGGGAACACTGAAGCTTTCTTT

v_call: TRBV9
clone_size: -
d_call: -
j_call: TRBJ2-1
cdr3_aa: CASSVEALGEQFF
cdr3_nt: TGTGCCAGCAGCGTAGAAGCGTTGGGTGAGCAGTTCTTC

v_call: TRBV7-8
clone_size: -
d_call: -
j_call: TRBJ2-1
cdr3_aa: CASSLERWRVF
cdr3_nt: TGTGCCAGCAGCTTAGAGAGGTGGAGGGTCTTC

v_call: TRBV5-1
clone_size: -
d_call: -
j_call: TRBJ1-1
cdr3_aa: CASSPRGGGGNTEAFF
cdr3_nt: TGCGCCAGCAGCCCCCGAGGGGGGGGTGGGAACACTGAAGCTTTCTTT

v_call: TRBV7-9
clone_size: -
d_call: TRBD1
j_call: TRBJ1-1
cdr3_aa: CASSPQGRQGEAFF
cdr3_nt: TGTGCCAGCAGCCCACAGGGAAGACAGGGTGAAGCTTTCTTT

v_call: TRBV6-6
clone_size: -
d_call: TRBD2
j_call: TRBJ2-7
cdr3_aa: CASSYGSGTAYEQYF
cdr3_nt: TGTGCCAGCAGTTACGGTAGCGGGACTGCCTACGAGCAGTACTTC

v_call: TRBV5-4
clone_size: -
d_call: -
j_call: TRBJ2-2
cdr3_aa: CASSSYTGELFF
cdr3_nt: TGTGCCAGCAGCTCTTACACCGGGGAGCTGTTTTTT

v_call: TRBV2
clone_size: -
d_call: -
j_call: TRBJ1-1
cdr3_aa: CASRNDGGATEAFF
cdr3_nt: TGTGCCAGCAGAAACGATGGTGGGGCTACTGAAGCTTTCTTT

v_call: TRBV7-2
clone_size: few
d_call: -
j_call: TRBJ2-7
cdr3_aa: CASSSTGTDLYEQYF
cdr3_nt: TGTGCCAGCAGCTCGACCGGGACTGACCTCTACGAGCAGTACTTC

v_call: TRBV5-8
clone_size: -
d_call: -
j_call: TRBJ2-5
cdr3_aa: CASEKGQRVETQYF
cdr3_nt: TGTGCCAGCGAAAAAGGACAGAGGGTTGAGACCCAGTACTTC

v_call: TRBV5-8
clone_size: -
d_call: TRBD1
j_call: TRBJ2-7
cdr3_aa: CASSRQGFTYEQYF
cdr3_nt: TGTGCCAGCAGCCGACAGGGATTCACCTACGAGCAGTACTTC

v_call: TRBV5-8
clone_size: -
d_call: TRBD1
j_call: TRBJ1-5
cdr3_aa: CASSLRTGFNQPQHF
cdr3_nt: TGTGCCAGCAGCTTGCGGACAGGCTTCAATCAGCCCCAGCATTTT

v_call: TRBV10-3
clone_size: -
d_call: TRBD2
j_call: TRBJ2-3
cdr3_aa: CAISDRTSGREDTQYF
cdr3_nt: TGTGCCATCAGTGACCGGACTAGCGGGAGGGAAGATACGCAGTATTTT

v_call: TRBV21-1
clone_size: -
d_call: -
j_call: TRBJ1-5
cdr3_aa: CASIPFAGGSQPQHF
cdr3_nt: -

v_call: TRBV5-4
clone_size: -
d_call: -
j_call: TRBJ1-3
cdr3_aa: CASSLELAGASGNTIYF
cdr3_nt: TGTGCCAGCAGCTTGGAGTTGGCTGGGGCTTCTGGAAACACCATATATTTT

v_call: TRBV29-1
clone_size: -
d_call: -
j_call: TRBJ2-3
cdr3_aa: CSGGDSLTDTQYF
cdr3_nt: TGCAGCGGGGGGGACAGCCTCACAGATACGCAGTATTTT

v_call: TRBV18
clone_size: once
d_call: -
j_call: TRBJ1-4
cdr3_aa: CASSPHRDKDEKLFF
cdr3_nt: TGTGCCAGCTCACCTCACCGGGACAAGGATGAAAAACTGTTTTTT

v_call: TRBV5-1
clone_size: once
d_call: -
j_call: TRBJ1-2
cdr3_aa: CASSFGGLGDRYGYTF
cdr3_nt: TGCGCCAGCAGCTTTGGCGGTTTAGGGGATCGATATGGCTACACCTTC

v_call: TRBV7-3
clone_size: -
d_call: -
j_call: TRBJ2-3
cdr3_aa: CASSLAPSTDTQYF
cdr3_nt: TGTGCCAGCAGCTTAGCCCCCTCGACTGATACGCAGTATTTT

v_call: TRBV6-6
clone_size: -
d_call: TRBD1
j_call: TRBJ1-2
cdr3_aa: CASSYGGQGLGYGYTF
cdr3_nt: TGTGCCAGCAGTTACGGTGGACAGGGTTTGGGCTATGGCTACACCTTC

v_call: TRBV19
clone_size: -
d_call: TRBD1
j_call: TRBJ1-5
cdr3_aa: CASSTSHRGSPLANQPQHF
cdr3_nt: TGTGCCAGTAGTACTTCCCACAGGGGTTCCCCTCTAGCGAATCAGCCCCAGCATTTT

v_call: TRBV2
clone_size: -
d_call: -
j_call: TRBJ1-1
cdr3_aa: CASRERTEAFF
cdr3_nt: TGTGCCAGCAGGGAGAGAACTGAAGCTTTCTTT

v_call: TRBV19
clone_size: -
d_call: TRBD1
j_call: TRBJ2-2
cdr3_aa: CASEPGQGRTGELFF
cdr3_nt: TGTGCCAGTGAGCCGGGACAGGGGAGGACCGGGGAGCTGTTTTTT

v_call: TRBV18
clone_size: many
d_call: TRBD1
j_call: TRBJ1-2
cdr3_aa: CASSPYRDRGGYTF
cdr3_nt: TGTGCCAGCTCACCGTACCGGGACAGGGGAGGCTACACCTTC

v_call: TRBV5-1
clone_size: -
d_call: TRBD1
j_call: TRBJ1-2
cdr3_aa: CASSEGTGTNNYGYTF
cdr3_nt: TGCGCCAGCAGCGAAGGGACAGGGACAAATAACTATGGCTACACCTTC

v_call: TRBV7-2
clone_size: -
d_call: -
j_call: TRBJ1-1
cdr3_aa: CASSLRRNTEAFF
cdr3_nt: TGTGCCAGCAGCTTGAGGAGGAACACTGAAGCTTTCTTT

v_call: TRBV5-1
clone_size: -
d_call: TRBD2
j_call: TRBJ2-1
cdr3_aa: CASSLDGTSGHNEQFF
cdr3_nt: TGCGCCAGCAGCTTGGATGGGACTAGCGGCCACAATGAGCAGTTCTTC

v_call: TRBV27
clone_size: -
d_call: -
j_call: TRBJ1-2
cdr3_aa: CASSPGVGYGYTF
cdr3_nt: TGTGCCAGCAGTCCAGGGGTGGGCTATGGCTACACCTTC

v_call: TRBV7-7
clone_size: -
d_call: TRBD2
j_call: TRBJ2-2
cdr3_aa: CASSPTGLAGGNTGELFF
cdr3_nt: TGTGCCAGCAGCCCTACGGGACTAGCGGGGGGGAACACCGGGGAGCTGTTTTTT

v_call: TRBV5-6
clone_size: -
d_call: TRBD1
j_call: TRBJ2-5
cdr3_aa: CASSVRGRTSETQYF
cdr3_nt: TGTGCCAGCAGTGTCAGGGGGCGCACGTCAGAGACCCAGTACTTC

v_call: TRBV18
clone_size: -
d_call: -
j_call: TRBJ1-1
cdr3_aa: CASSPGHRVANTEAFF
cdr3_nt: TGTGCCAGCTCCCCGGGACACAGGGTAGCGAACACTGAAGCTTTCTTT

v_call: TRBV6-1
clone_size: -
d_call: TRBD1
j_call: TRBJ2-7
cdr3_aa: CASSADRGKGYEQYF
cdr3_nt: TGTGCCAGCAGTGCGGACAGGGGCAAAGGGTACGAGCAGTACTTC

v_call: TRBV2
clone_size: once
d_call: -
j_call: TRBJ1-4
cdr3_aa: CASSDRVPNEKLFF
cdr3_nt: TGTGCCAGCAGTGACCGGGTCCCGAATGAAAAACTGTTTTTT